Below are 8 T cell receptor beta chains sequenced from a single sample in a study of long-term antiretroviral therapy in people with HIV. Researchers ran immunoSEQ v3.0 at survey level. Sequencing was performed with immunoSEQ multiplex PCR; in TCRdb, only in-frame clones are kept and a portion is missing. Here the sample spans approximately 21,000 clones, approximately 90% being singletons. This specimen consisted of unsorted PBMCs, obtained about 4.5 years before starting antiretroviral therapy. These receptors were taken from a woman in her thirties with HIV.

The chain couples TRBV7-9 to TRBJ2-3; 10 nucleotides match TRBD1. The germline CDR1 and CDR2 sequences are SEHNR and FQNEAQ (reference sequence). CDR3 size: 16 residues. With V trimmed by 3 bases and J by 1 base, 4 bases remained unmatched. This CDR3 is CASSFPGTGGTDTQYF. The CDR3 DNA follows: TGTGCCAGCAGCTTCCCCGGGACAGGGGGCACAGATACGCAGTATTTT.

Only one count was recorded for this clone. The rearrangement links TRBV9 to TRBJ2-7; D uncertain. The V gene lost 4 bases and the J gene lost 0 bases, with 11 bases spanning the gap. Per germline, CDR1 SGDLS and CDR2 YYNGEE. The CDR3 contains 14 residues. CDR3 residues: CASSNTWSSYEQYF. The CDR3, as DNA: TGTGCCAGCAGCAATACTTGGAGCTCCTACGAGCAGTACTTC.

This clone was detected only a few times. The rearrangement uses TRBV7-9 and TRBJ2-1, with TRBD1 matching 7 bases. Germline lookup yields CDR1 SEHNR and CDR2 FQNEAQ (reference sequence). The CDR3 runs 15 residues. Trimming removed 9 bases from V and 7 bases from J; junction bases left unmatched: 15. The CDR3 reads CARTPLQGKRNEQFF. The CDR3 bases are TGTGCCAGGACACCCTTACAGGGGAAGAGGAATGAGCAGTTCTTC.

The CDR3 coding sequence is TGTGCCAGCAGCTTAATGGGACAGGGGGCTTTCCAAGAGACCCAGTACTTC. Translated: CASSLMGQGAFQETQYF. V gene TRBV11-1 combines with J gene TRBJ2-5; 12 bases agree with TRBD1. The CDR3 spans 17 residues. Trimming took 2 bases from V and 1 from J; bases not matched to a gene: 5. Germline CDR1 is SGHAT and CDR2 is FQDESV (reference sequence).

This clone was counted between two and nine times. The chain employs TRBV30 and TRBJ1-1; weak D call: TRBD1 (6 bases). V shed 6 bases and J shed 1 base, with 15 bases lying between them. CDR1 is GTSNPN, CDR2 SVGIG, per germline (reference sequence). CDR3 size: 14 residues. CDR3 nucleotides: TGTGCCTGTACGGACAGCATCGGGAACACTGAAGCTTTCTTT. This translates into CACTDSIGNTEAFF.

CDR3 residues: CASSFGQGFTYEQYF. Here the CDR3 DNA reads TGTGCCAGCAGCTTCGGACAGGGGTTTACGTACGAGCAGTACTTC. The chain links TRBV11-2 to TRBJ2-7, with 9 bases fitting TRBD1. CDR1 is SGHAT and CDR2 is FQNNGV in the germline V gene. This CDR3 contains 15 residues. The J segment lost 4 bases and the V segment lost 3 bases, leaving 7 bases of the junction unmatched.

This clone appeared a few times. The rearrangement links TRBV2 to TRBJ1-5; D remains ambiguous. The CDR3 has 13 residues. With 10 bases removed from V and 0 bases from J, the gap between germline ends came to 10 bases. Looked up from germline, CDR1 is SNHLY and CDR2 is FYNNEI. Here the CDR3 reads CAIQTYSNQPQHF. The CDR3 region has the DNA TGTGCCATACAGACGTATAGCAATCAGCCCCAGCATTTT.

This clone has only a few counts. CDR3 nucleotides: TGTGCCAGCAGCTTGGCGGGGGGGCCGTGGGAGACCCAGTACTTC. Amino acids: CASSLAGGPWETQYF. The chain couples TRBV7-9 to TRBJ2-5; 9 bases align to TRBD2. CDR3 length: 15 amino acids. Unmatched junction bases numbered 7, after V lost 3 bases and J lost 5 bases. Germline V CDR1 and CDR2: SEHNR, FQNEAQ (reference sequence).